A single sample is the source of the 21 T cell receptor beta chains below, sequenced in a study of response to subunit inactivated influenza vaccine. TCRdb re-analysed the RT-PCR reads in MiXCR, keeping a single row per CDR3 protein. The sample carries about 520,000 distinct CDR3 sequences, roughly 7.9% recorded once. The starting material was PBMCs from blood, obtained less than 30 months after vaccination. The receptors originated from a man aged 45-69 years who received an inactivated influenza vaccine.

The table lists this clonotype with a few counts. This sequence joins TRBV24-1 and TRBJ2-3; 8 nucleotides line up with TRBD2. Per germline, CDR1 KGHDR and CDR2 SFDVKD. The CDR3 totals 15 residues. V was clipped by 9 bases and J by 4 bases; unmatched bases: 11. In nucleotides, the CDR3 is TGTGCCACCTCCCCGAAGCGGGGGATAGCAGATACGCAGTATTTT. As protein: CATSPKRGIADTQYF.

This clonotype occurred a few times. V is TRBV30 and J is TRBJ1-1, with D unresolved. The length of the CDR3 is 14 residues. Germline CDR1 GTSNPN, CDR2 SVGIG (reference sequence). V was cut by 2 bases and J by 4 bases, with 14 bases left in between. CDR3 in amino acids: CAWSKTNWGTEAFF. In DNA form, the CDR3 reads TGTGCCTGGAGTAAGACGAACTGGGGCACTGAAGCTTTCTTT.

This clonotype was seen more than once but under ten times. This chain connects TRBV4-3 to TRBJ2-7, with 8 bases fitting TRBD2. CDR1 and CDR2 from the germline V gene are LGHNA and YSLEER. The CDR3 has 17 amino acids. The V and J ends lost 1 base and 3 bases, in that order; junction bases with no gene match: 11. CDR3: CASSQGAASGSFYEQYF. Here the CDR3 DNA reads TGCGCCAGCAGCCAAGGGGCGGCTAGCGGGTCCTTCTACGAGCAGTACTTC.

A few counts support this clonotype. This sequence joins TRBV14 and TRBJ2-2, with D hard to call. V was clipped by 1 base and J by 0 bases, with 3 bases between them. This CDR3 is built from 14 residues. Per the germline V gene, CDR1 is SGHDN and CDR2 is FVKESK. CDR3 bases: TGTGCCAGCAGCCAAGTGACGAACACCGGGGAGCTGTTTTTT. This sequence encodes CASSQVTNTGELFF.

This clonotype came up many times. V usage is TRBV4-1 and J usage is TRBJ2-3, with 11 bases matching TRBD1. The CDR3 contains 16 residues. CDR1 MGHRA and CDR2 YSYEKL come from the germline V gene. V trimming: 3 bases; J trimming: 1 base; junction bases outside the gene matches: 3. CDR3 protein: CASSQGTGGGTDTQYF. CDR3 nucleotides: TGCGCCAGCAGCCAGGGGACAGGGGGAGGCACAGATACGCAGTATTTT.

This clonotype was found many times. The V gene is TRBV6-5, the J gene TRBJ1-1, with TRBD1 identical over 10 bases. The CDR3 sequence is 17 residues long. Trimming at V came to 3 bases and at J to 4 bases, leaving 11 bases not matched to a gene. Germline assignment: CDR1 MNHEY and CDR2 SVGAGI. The CDR3 is CASSYDTGTGDFTEAFF. CDR3 coding DNA: TGTGCCAGCAGTTATGACACCGGGACAGGGGATTTCACTGAAGCTTTCTTT.

This clonotype was found many times. This CDR3 is CSARLDTAYSYNEQFF. CDR3 nucleotides: TGCAGTGCTAGACTTGACACCGCTTACTCCTACAATGAGCAGTTCTTC. The gene calls are TRBV20-1 and TRBJ2-1, with unresolved D. The ends were cut back, 2 bases at V and 0 bases at J, with 14 bases in the middle. The CDR3 length is 16 residues. Germline V gene sequence: CDR1 DFQATT, CDR2 SNEGSKA (reference sequence).

This clonotype was found many times. The chain combines TRBV5-1 with TRBJ2-5; the match to TRBD1 covers 8 bases. In germline, CDR1 is SGHRS, CDR2 YFSETQ. Unmatched junction bases numbered 2, after V lost 0 bases and J lost 4 bases. This CDR3 comprises 14 residues. The CDR3 here is CASSLGQGAETQYF. CDR3 DNA: TGCGCCAGCAGCTTGGGGCAGGGGGCAGAGACCCAGTACTTC.

This clonotype was seen more than once but under ten times. This chain connects TRBV19 to TRBJ2-1, with D possibly TRBD2 on 6 matching bases. V gave up 5 bases and J gave up 4 bases, with 12 bases separating them. Germline V lookup: CDR1 LNHDA, CDR2 SQIVND (reference sequence). The CDR3 runs 14 residues. The CDR3 loop reads CASSGSGAYNEQFF. The CDR3 coding sequence is TGTGCCAGTAGTGGTAGCGGAGCTTACAATGAGCAGTTCTTC.

This chain connects TRBV5-6 to TRBJ1-2, with D unclear. V was pared by 4 bases and J by 1 base, with 8 bases between. From germline, CDR1 is SGHDT and CDR2 YYEEEE. The CDR3 spans 13 residues. This chain's CDR3 is CASSRRINYGYTF. CDR3 bases: TGTGCCAGCAGCCGCAGAATTAACTATGGCTACACCTTC.

The J gene is TRBJ2-2, the V gene TRBV28, with D maybe TRBD2 (6 bases). The ends were cut back, 5 bases at V and 7 bases at J, with 14 bases in the middle. Per the germline V gene, CDR1 is MDHEN and CDR2 is SYDVKM. This CDR3 region has 14 residues. The CDR3 loop reads CASSPPLRGGELFF. The CDR3 nucleotides are TGTGCCAGCAGTCCCCCTCTGCGGGGCGGGGAGCTGTTTTTT. The full variable domain, completed using reference TRBV28 and TRBJ2-2, is DVKVTQSSRYLVKRTGEKVFLECVQDMDHENMFWYRQDPGLGLRLIYFSYDVKMKEKGDIPEGYSVSREKKERFSLILESASTNQTSMYLCASSPPLRGGELFFGEGSRLTVL.

This clonotype was observed many times. An end of the junction differs from the germline gene, which may be a read error. V gene TRBV5-1 combines with J gene TRBJ2-7, with a tentative D call TRBD1 (9 bases). The CDR3 has 14 residues. Germline lookup yields CDR1 SGHRS and CDR2 YFSETQ. The CDR3: CASSLAGQGYEQYF. The CDR3 coding sequence is TGTGCCAGCAGCTTAGCGGGACAGGGCTACGAGCAGTACTTC. Full variable domain (remainder filled in from reference TRBV5-1 and TRBJ2-7): KAGVTQTPRYLIKTRGQQVTLSCSPISGHRSVSWYQQTPGQGLQFLFEYFSETQRNKGNFPGRFSGRQFSNSRSEMNVSTLELGDSALYLCASSLAGQGYEQYFGPGTRLTVT.

The chain joins TRBV5-6 to TRBJ2-1; D perhaps matches TRBD1 (5 bases). The germline V gene has CDR1 SGHDT and CDR2 YYEEEE. CDR3 length: 16 residues. The V end lost 0 bases, the J end lost 0 bases, and 10 bases lay between the germline ends. CDR3 amino acids: CASSLVGAPSYNEQFF. Here the CDR3 DNA reads TGTGCCAGCAGCTTGGTAGGGGCGCCCTCCTACAATGAGCAGTTCTTC.

The table lists this clonotype with many counts. The chain recombines TRBV5-1 with TRBJ2-6; D is ambiguous. Between the trimmed V and J ends, which lost 7 bases and 0 bases, there was a span of 17 bases. Germline CDR1 SGHRS, CDR2 YFSETQ. CDR3 length: 17 amino acids. CDR3 residues: CASGITDPLSGANVLTF. As DNA, the CDR3 is TGCGCCAGCGGCATTACTGACCCTCTCTCTGGGGCCAACGTCCTGACTTTC.

The chain combines TRBV4-3 with TRBJ2-7; no firm D call. Trimming cost V 0 bases and J 2 bases, with 11 bases left between them. Germline-derived CDR1 and CDR2 are LGHNA and YSLEER. The CDR3 has 15 residues. DNA for the CDR3: TGCGCCAGCAGCCAAGACCTCTACCCAACCTACGAGCAGTACTTC. Amino acids: CASSQDLYPTYEQYF.

The chain has TRBV12-3 or TRBV12-4 and TRBJ2-7; weak D call: TRBD1 (5 bases). This CDR3 spans 11 amino acids. Trimming stripped 8 bases from V and 7 bases from J, with 12 bases between. CDR3 amino acids: CASGLSGEQYF. The CDR3 DNA follows: TGTGCCAGCGGCCTCTCAGGGGAGCAGTACTTC.

This chain links TRBV6-2 or TRBV6-3 with TRBJ1-3, with D uncertain. Per germline, CDR1 MNHEY and CDR2 SVGEGT. The CDR3 length is 14 residues. Trimming shortened V by 8 bases and J by 0 bases, and 11 bases separated the two germline ends. The CDR3 region has the DNA TGTGCCAGCGGGTCGCAGTTCTCTGGAAACACCATATATTTT. Protein: CASGSQFSGNTIYF.

At least ten counts were recorded for this clonotype. The chain is built from TRBV12-3 or TRBV12-4 and TRBJ2-7, with 7 bases identical to TRBD1. There are 14 residues in the CDR3. Unmatched junction bases numbered 8, after V lost 6 bases and J lost 3 bases. The CDR3 loop is CASRNTGALYEQYF. CDR3 nucleotides: TGTGCCAGCAGAAACACAGGGGCCCTCTACGAGCAGTACTTC.

There are many counts of this clonotype. V and J are TRBV6-5 and TRBJ1-1; weak D call: TRBD1 (5 bases). Germline-derived CDR1 and CDR2 are MNHEY and SVGAGI. V lost 2 bases, J lost 7 bases, and 5 bases lay in between. This CDR3 has 11 amino acids. CDR3 amino acids: CASSYRGEAFF. The CDR3 DNA reads TGTGCCAGCAGTTACAGGGGTGAAGCTTTCTTT.

The V call is TRBV12-3 or TRBV12-4, the J call TRBJ2-7, with 11 bases that match TRBD2. V shed 3 bases and J 3 bases; nucleotides not matched to a gene: 10. This CDR3 has 17 amino acids. CDR3 nucleotides: TGTGCCAGCAGTTTGGCGCTAGCGGGGGGACCTGACTACGAGCAGTACTTC. It translates to CASSLALAGGPDYEQYF.

This clonotype has at least ten counts. This rearrangement joins TRBV11-2 to TRBJ1-2; 7 bases fit TRBD1. Germline V gene data show CDR1 as SGHAT and CDR2 as FQNNGV. This CDR3 contains 16 residues. Losses at the gene ends were 4 bases for V and 4 bases for J; bases not matched to a gene: 12. CDR3 coding DNA: TGTGCCAGCAGCTCAGGGGGGCAGGGGAGTGGCTATGGCTACACCTTC. It specifies CASSSGGQGSGYGYTF.